The TCR beta chain described here comes from a study of blood T cells in healthy people across ages. General study points: Measured against age, TCR beta diversity per million T cells decreased in a roughly linear manner.

With a J-beta primer mix and a sample-barcoded 5' primer, a second PCR ran about 7 to 12 cycles. TCRdb reprocessed the 5' RACE reads with MiXCR, giving one entry per CDR3 protein. The sample shows under 2,000,000 distinct CDR3 sequences, 49% of them seen only once. V lost 6 bases, J lost 11 bases, and 10 bases stayed unmatched. CDR3 length: 13 residues. Per the germline V gene, CDR1 is MNHEY and CDR2 is SMNVEV (reference sequence). The authors drew around 9.4 milliliters of peripheral blood from each donor. As concerns this clonotype: Antigen specificity is unknown.

This rearrangement joins TRBV27 to TRBJ2-5; 9 positions match TRBD1. Material: blood. This sequence was found in a woman in her 40s in good health. The CDR3 DNA sequence: TGTGCCAGCAGGCGGACAGGGGTTGATGAGCAGTACTTC. It is translated as CASRRTGVDEQYF.